Each of the 31 T cell receptor beta chains below was sequenced from the same sample in a study of OX40 agonist ivuxolimab in advanced cancers. Repertoires were generated with immunoSEQ multiplex PCR, while TCRdb's copy carries only in-frame clones and drops some. In the table there are under 150,000 clones, about 92% of which are singletons. The sequences come from CD4+ or CD8+ T cells sorted from blood, collected in a trial of the OX40 agonist ivuxolimab. The receptors were sampled from an adult with an advanced solid tumor such as melanoma, head and neck, liver or kidney cancer.

The V and J genes are TRBV19 and TRBJ1-2; 11 bases are a match to TRBD1. This CDR3 is 15 amino acids long. The germline CDR1 and CDR2 sequences are LNHDA and SQIVND (reference sequence). J lost 8 bases, V lost 5 bases, and 10 bases had no gene match. The CDR3 region is CASSGWTGGAKGYTF. Here the CDR3 DNA reads TGTGCCAGTAGTGGTTGGACAGGGGGCGCGAAGGGCTACACCTTC.

The rearrangement uses TRBV9 and TRBJ1-6; D unresolved. Per germline, CDR1 SGDLS and CDR2 YYNGEE. The CDR3 loop spans 15 amino acids. V dropped 3 bases and J dropped 5 bases, with 12 bases sitting between them. The CDR3 protein is CASSGRTSNNSPLHF. CDR3 sequence (DNA): TGTGCCAGCAGCGGACGGACGTCTAATAATTCACCCCTCCACTTT.

V is TRBV18 and J is TRBJ1-4; D is undetermined. V was cut by 0 bases and J by 4 bases, with 0 bases left in between. Germline V gives CDR1 KGHSH, CDR2 LQKENI. There are 12 residues in the CDR3. The CDR3 spells CASSPPNEKLFF. The CDR3 DNA sequence: TGTGCCAGCTCACCACCTAATGAAAAACTGTTTTTT.

This chain joins TRBV10-2 and TRBJ1-2, with TRBD1 as a possible D gene (6 bases). Trimming stripped 3 bases from V and 1 base from J, with 9 bases between. CDR3 size: 14 residues. Germline V gives CDR1 WSHSY, CDR2 SAAADI. The DNA for the CDR3 is TGCGCCAGCAGTGAAGGGACATTTAACTATGGCTACACCTTC. This encodes CASSEGTFNYGYTF.

The rearrangement uses TRBV29-1 and TRBJ1-4, with no clear D. V was cut by 2 bases and J by 7 bases, with 2 bases left in between. CDR3 size: 10 residues. Germline V lookup: CDR1 SQVTM, CDR2 ANQGSEA. CDR3 in DNA: TGCAGCGTTGAACGTGAAAAACTGTTTTTT. It encodes CSVEREKLFF.

V gene TRBV5-4 combines with J gene TRBJ2-7; 7 bases line up with TRBD2. Germline CDR1 is SGHNT and CDR2 is YYREEE (reference sequence). The CDR3 has 17 amino acids. The V gene end was trimmed by 4 bases and the J gene end by 3 bases; junction bases not matched to a gene: 16. This CDR3 reads CASSRGGDRIRGYEQYF. DNA for the CDR3: TGTGCCAGCAGCCGGGGAGGGGACCGGATCCGGGGCTACGAGCAGTACTTC.

This clone has only one observation. The chain combines TRBV6-5 with TRBJ2-2; D is unclear. V was pared by 5 bases and J by 4 bases, with 8 bases between. The CDR3 has 13 amino acids. CDR1 is MNHEY, CDR2 SVGAGI, per germline. The CDR3 is CASSARVTGELFF. The CDR3 coding sequence is TGTGCCAGCAGTGCAAGGGTCACCGGGGAGCTGTTTTTT.

This rearrangement joins TRBV2 to TRBJ2-2; D possibly corresponds to TRBD1 (5 bases). Germline CDR1 reads SNHLY; CDR2 reads FYNNEI. The CDR3 sequence is 15 residues long. The V gene lost 7 bases and the J gene lost 1 base, with 13 bases spanning the gap. DNA of the CDR3: TGTGCCAGCAAAGAACAGGACCTGAACACCGGGGAGCTGTTTTTT. This sequence encodes CASKEQDLNTGELFF.

This chain uses TRBV7-9 with TRBJ1-6; D is unresolved. The CDR3 is 17 residues long. The germline V gene encodes CDR1 SEHNR and CDR2 FQNEAQ (reference sequence). Deletions cut 5 bases from V and 0 bases from J, with 14 bases between. The CDR3 region is CASSPTLGSSYNSPLHF. CDR3 DNA: TGTGCCAGCAGCCCAACGTTAGGGAGCTCCTATAATTCACCCCTCCACTTT.

J is TRBJ2-3 and V is TRBV4-2; a possible D gene is TRBD2 (5 bases). Trimming pared 1 base from V and 0 bases from J, leaving 8 bases between. The germline CDR1 and CDR2 sequences are LGHNA and YNFKEQ. This CDR3 is 15 amino acids long. DNA for the CDR3: TGTGCCAGCAGCCAAGGTCGGACTAGCACAGATACGCAGTATTTT. Protein: CASSQGRTSTDTQYF.

V usage is TRBV29-1 and J usage is TRBJ1-3, with D unresolved. Trimming left V 3 bases short and J 4 bases short, with 7 bases between. The length of the CDR3 is 12 residues. CDR1 and CDR2 from the germline V gene are SQVTM and ANQGSEA. CDR3 nucleotide sequence: TGCAGCGTTGATGGGAGAGGAAACACCATATATTTT. Translation gives CSVDGRGNTIYF. The whole variable domain, remainder taken from reference TRBV29-1 and TRBJ1-3, is SAVISQKPSRDICQRGTSLTIQCQVDSQVTMMFWYRQQPGQSLTLIATANQGSEATYESGFVIDKFPISRPNLTFSTLTVSNMSPEDSSIYLCSVDGRGNTIYFGEGSWLTVV.

The sample holds one count of this clone. The chain employs TRBV27 and TRBJ2-2, with D tentatively TRBD2 (5 bases). The CDR3 contains 15 residues. CDR1 is MNHEY, CDR2 SMNVEV, per germline (reference sequence). The V and J ends lost 3 bases and 5 bases respectively, with 13 bases between them. DNA of the CDR3: TGTGCCAGCAGTTTCCCGGGGAAACGAACCGGGGAGCTGTTTTTT. Its protein is CASSFPGKRTGELFF.

The chain has TRBV5-1 and TRBJ1-1; 10 positions agree with TRBD1. The CDR3 runs 15 residues. Trimming cost V 4 bases and J 3 bases; bases outside gene matches: 6. Per germline, CDR1 SGHRS and CDR2 YFSETQ. Here the CDR3 DNA reads TGCGCCAGCAGCAATTGGGACAGGGGTGACACTGAAGCTTTCTTT. It encodes CASSNWDRGDTEAFF.

A few counts support this clone. The chain joins TRBV19 to TRBJ1-1; no clear D. V lost 2 bases and J lost 6, with 10 bases in between. The CDR3 covers 13 residues. The germline CDR1 and CDR2 sequences are LNHDA and SQIVND (reference sequence). Written as DNA, the CDR3 is TGTGCCAGTAGTATACCGGGTAGTTCTGAAGCTTTCTTT. Translation: CASSIPGSSEAFF.

The sample holds one count of this clone. The chain uses TRBV7-2 and TRBJ2-5; D possibly corresponds to TRBD2 (5 bases). Trimming removed 7 bases from V and 5 bases from J, with 14 bases in between. The germline CDR1 and CDR2 sequences are SGHTA and FQGNSA. This CDR3 contains 13 residues. The DNA for the CDR3 is TGTGCCAGCACACGGGGTTTTGGGGAGACCCAGTACTTC. It codes for CASTRGFGETQYF.

This chain uses TRBV6-5 with TRBJ2-1, with D perhaps being TRBD1 or TRBD2 (5 bases each). With 0 bases removed from V and 9 bases from J, the gap between germline ends came to 12 bases. Germline V gene lookup returns CDR1 MNHEY and CDR2 SVGAGI. The CDR3 is 14 residues long. The CDR3 sequence is CASSYSGVSVEQFF. CDR3 in DNA: TGTGCCAGCAGTTACTCGGGGGTCTCAGTTGAGCAGTTCTTC.

The gene calls are TRBV10-3 and TRBJ1-1, with a possible D match to TRBD1 (6 bases). V was shortened by 3 bases and J by 3 bases, with 11 bases between the two germline ends. The CDR3 spans 14 residues. CDR1 is ENHRY and CDR2 is SYGVKD in the germline V gene. CDR3 DNA sequence: TGTGCCATCAGTGAAAGGGGGGGGGACACTGAAGCTTTCTTT. Protein: CAISERGGDTEAFF.

J is TRBJ2-1 and V is TRBV7-2; D tentatively reads TRBD1 or TRBD2 (5 bases each). The CDR3 runs 15 residues. Germline assignment: CDR1 SGHTA and CDR2 FQGNSA. V was shortened by 7 bases and J by 4 bases, with 17 bases between the two germline ends. Written as DNA, the CDR3 is TGTGCCAGCACCAAGAGTGGGACGGAATACAATGAGCAGTTCTTC. Protein: CASTKSGTEYNEQFF.

J is TRBJ1-2 and V is TRBV7-2, with D perhaps TRBD1 (6 bases). Trimming took 1 base from V and 7 from J, leaving 19 bases between them. There are 16 residues in the CDR3. Germline V gives CDR1 SGHTA, CDR2 FQGNSA. CDR3 protein: CASSLDFQGTLGGYTF. The CDR3 DNA follows: TGTGCCAGCAGCTTAGACTTTCAGGGGACCTTGGGTGGCTACACCTTC.

The gene calls are TRBV5-1 and TRBJ2-4, with D unclear. Trimming took off 0 bases at V and 5 bases at J, with 6 bases between the two ends. CDR1 is SGHRS and CDR2 is YFSETQ in the germline V gene. The length of the CDR3 is 13 residues. The CDR3 nucleotides are TGCGCCAGCAGCTTGGCCCCGGAAAACATTCAGTACTTC. Its protein is CASSLAPENIQYF.

The chain combines TRBV5-5 with TRBJ2-1; 13 bases are shared with TRBD2. This CDR3 has 17 residues. V lost 4 bases and J lost 9; bases outside the gene matches: 13. Germline V gives CDR1 SGHKS, CDR2 YYEKEE (reference sequence). This CDR3 is CASSPWAGTSGVGEQFF. The CDR3 DNA follows: TGTGCCAGCAGCCCCTGGGCCGGGACTAGCGGGGTCGGTGAGCAGTTCTTC.

The rearrangement joins TRBV7-7 to TRBJ2-5, with D perhaps being TRBD1 or TRBD2 (5 bases each). Germline V gene sequence: CDR1 SSHAT, CDR2 FNYEAQ (reference sequence). V lost 5 bases to trimming and J lost 0 bases, with 13 bases between them. This CDR3 is 15 amino acids long. As DNA, the CDR3 is TGTGCCAGCAGCAAGACCGGGGCCTACCAAGAGACCCAGTACTTC. It yields the protein CASSKTGAYQETQYF. Together with reference TRBV7-7 and TRBJ2-5, the CDR3 gives the full variable domain: GAGVSQSPRYKVTKRGQDVTLRCDPISSHATLYWYQQALGQGPEFLTYFNYEAQPDKSGLPSDRFSAERPEGSISTLTIQRTEQRDSAMYRCASSKTGAYQETQYFGPGTRLLVL.

This sequence joins TRBV5-1 and TRBJ2-3; 7 bases map to TRBD2. CDR3 length equals 15 residues. The germline CDR1 and CDR2 sequences are SGHRS and YFSETQ. V was pared by 2 bases and J by 0 bases, with 3 bases of the junction left unmatched. CDR3 sequence (DNA): TGCGCCAGCAGCTTAAGCGGGGCTAGCACAGATACGCAGTATTTT. Its protein product is CASSLSGASTDTQYF.

J is TRBJ2-1 and V is TRBV10-3, with 10 bases fitting TRBD2. Looked up from germline, CDR1 is ENHRY and CDR2 is SYGVKD. V trimming: 3 bases; J trimming: 1 base; junction bases outside the gene matches: 6. The CDR3 has 17 amino acids. The CDR3 DNA follows: TGTGCCATCAGTGAACCTAGCGGGGGACGATCCTACAATGAGCAGTTCTTC. Protein: CAISEPSGGRSYNEQFF.

V gene TRBV19 combines with J gene TRBJ1-5; D possibly corresponds to TRBD1 (6 bases). Germline loops: CDR1 LNHDA, CDR2 SQIVND (reference sequence). The CDR3 has 13 amino acids. V was cut by 5 bases and J by 5 bases, with 10 bases left in between. The CDR3: CASSAGGDQPQHF. CDR3 in DNA: TGTGCCAGTAGTGCCGGGGGCGATCAGCCCCAGCATTTT. The full variable domain, in which reference TRBV19 and TRBJ1-5 provide the parts outside the CDR3, is DGGITQSPKYLFRKEGQNVTLSCEQNLNHDAMYWYRQDPGQGLRLIYYSQIVNDFQKGDIAEGYSVSREKKESFPLTVTSAQKNPTAFYLCASSAGGDQPQHFGDGTRLSIL.

The chain joins TRBV6-5 to TRBJ2-5, with D possibly matching TRBD2 (5 bases). Per germline, CDR1 MNHEY and CDR2 SVGAGI. This CDR3 is 13 amino acids long. The germline V and J ends were trimmed by 8 bases and 2 bases, with 12 bases remaining between them. The CDR3 nucleotides read TGTGCCAGCTACGGCACGGGGCAAGAGACCCAGTACTTC. Translating it yields CASYGTGQETQYF.

The chain employs TRBV6-1 and TRBJ2-7; 12 bases agree with TRBD1. The CDR3 is made up of 17 amino acids. The V and J ends lost 2 bases and 4 bases, in that order; junction bases with no gene match: 9. Germline V gene lookup returns CDR1 MNHNS and CDR2 SASEGT. The CDR3 loop reads CASSERDRGQPTYEQYF. DNA for the CDR3: TGTGCCAGCAGTGAACGGGACAGGGGGCAACCTACTTACGAGCAGTACTTC.

V gene TRBV28 combines with J gene TRBJ1-4; D is unclear. The CDR3 has 11 amino acids. V gave up 11 bases and J gave up 3 bases, with 7 bases separating them. Germline V gene sequence: CDR1 MDHEN, CDR2 SYDVKM. The CDR3 region is CASTANEKLFF. The CDR3 nucleotides read TGTGCCTCCACCGCTAATGAAAAACTGTTTTTT. The full variable domain, its missing parts supplied by reference TRBV28 and TRBJ1-4, is DVKVTQSSRYLVKRTGEKVFLECVQDMDHENMFWYRQDPGLGLRLIYFSYDVKMKEKGDIPEGYSVSREKKERFSLILESASTNQTSMYLCASTANEKLFFGSGTQLSVL.

This clone was observed a few times. The gene calls are TRBV11-2 and TRBJ1-6, with D unclear. CDR3 length equals 12 residues. V shed 1 base and J shed 9 bases, with 4 bases lying between them. Germline CDR1 is SGHAT and CDR2 is FQNNGV. The CDR3 is CASSLVVSPLHF. The CDR3 nucleotides are TGTGCCAGCAGCTTAGTGGTTTCACCCCTCCACTTT.

The V gene is TRBV5-8, the J gene TRBJ1-5, with TRBD1 identical over 8 bases. The germline V gene has CDR1 SGHTS and CDR2 YDEGEE. This CDR3 has 17 residues. The ends lost 1 base at V and 1 base at J; junction bases unmatched: 7. The CDR3, as DNA: TGTGCCAGCAGCTTGTATCAGGGGGCCGGAAGCAATCAGCCCCAGCATTTT. Its translation: CASSLYQGAGSNQPQHF.

In its sample, this clone was seen once. This chain uses TRBV5-1 with TRBJ2-7, with a possible D match to TRBD1 (6 bases). CDR3 length equals 15 residues. V was clipped by 5 bases and J by 0 bases, with 15 bases between them. Germline V gene sequence: CDR1 SGHRS, CDR2 YFSETQ. CDR3 sequence (DNA): TGCGCCAGCAGGGCGGCCGCAGGGGTCTCCTACGAGCAGTACTTC. It is translated as CASRAAAGVSYEQYF.